This T cell receptor beta chain was sequenced in a study of breast tumors, draining lymph nodes, adjacent tissues. Whole-study findings and limits: Tumors had less TCR diversity than lymph nodes, more than nontumor tissue.

Only a few counts were recorded for this clonotype. What it recognizes is unknown. In TCRdb, the multiplex PCR reads were re-called with MiXCR into one record per CDR3 protein. The table includes 20,000 to 25,000 distinct CDR3 sequences, roughly 50% detected once. V lost 4 bases and J lost 8; bases outside the gene matches: 9. In germline, CDR1 is WNHNN, CDR2 SYGVQD (reference sequence). This CDR3 is built from 16 residues. The chain couples TRBV10-1 to TRBJ2-1, with 12 bases that match TRBD2. The specimen sequenced was breast tumor tissue. The sequence came from a female donor with breast cancer. Some clones in this sample may be carry-over from other donors' samples. CDR3 nucleotide sequence: TGCGCCAGCAGTGTGATGCTGACTAGCGGGAGCGATGAGCAGTTCTTC. Encoded protein: CASSVMLTSGSDEQFF.